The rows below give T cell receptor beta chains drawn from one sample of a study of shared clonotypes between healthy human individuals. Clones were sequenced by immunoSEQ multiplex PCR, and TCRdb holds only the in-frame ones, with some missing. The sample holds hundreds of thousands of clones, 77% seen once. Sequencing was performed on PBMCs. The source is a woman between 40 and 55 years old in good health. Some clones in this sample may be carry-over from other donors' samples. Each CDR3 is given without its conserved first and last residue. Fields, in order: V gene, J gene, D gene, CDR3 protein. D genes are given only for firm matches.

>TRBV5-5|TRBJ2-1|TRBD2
ASSSGLGEYNEQF
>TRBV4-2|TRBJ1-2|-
ASSQDRGNYGYT
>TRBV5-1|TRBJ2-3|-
ASSLMGLGTDTQY
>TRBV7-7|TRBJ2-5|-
ASSLGGWRETQY
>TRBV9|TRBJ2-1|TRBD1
ASSPRQGPNEQF
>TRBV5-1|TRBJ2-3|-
ASSLGDWTDTQY
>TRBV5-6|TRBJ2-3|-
ASSLGRLGNRLTQY
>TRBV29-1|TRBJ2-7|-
SVGWGQTYEQY
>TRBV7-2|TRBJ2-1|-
ASSLRPQVGSFNNEQF
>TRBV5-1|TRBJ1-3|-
ASSLAAGSAAGNTIY
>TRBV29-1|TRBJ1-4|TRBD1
SVEEGWTGANEKLF
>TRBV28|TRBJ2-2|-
ASIRRTGELF
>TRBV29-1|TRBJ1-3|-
SVETGNTIY
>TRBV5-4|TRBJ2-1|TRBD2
ASSDPRTSNEQF
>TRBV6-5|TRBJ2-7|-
ASSLPVDSYYYEQY
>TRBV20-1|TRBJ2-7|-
SADRSYEQY
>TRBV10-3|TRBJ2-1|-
AIRPSVGSSYNEQF